The T cell receptor beta chain under discussion was sequenced for a study of blood T cell repertoires in COVID-19. At the level of the study: T cells, B-cell-depleted T cells, or PBMCs provided the cDNA or gDNA that served as material.

The CDR3 totals 15 residues. V lost 3 bases, J lost 4 bases, and 15 bases lay in between. CDR1 and CDR2 from the germline V gene are LNHDA and SQIVND (reference sequence). Repertoires were generated with immunoSEQ multiplex PCR, while TCRdb's copy carries only in-frame clones and drops some. Of around 220,000 clones in the sample, 65% to 90% are singletons; the top ten hold 4.9%. The chain carries TRBV19 and TRBJ1-1; no definite D call. Input material: peripheral blood. The sequence was collected from a woman aged 80 or older with active or convalescent COVID-19. CDR3 in DNA: TGTGCCAGTAGTATTGAGGGTCTTGGGATCACTGAAGCTTTCTTT. Translated: CASSIEGLGITEAFF.